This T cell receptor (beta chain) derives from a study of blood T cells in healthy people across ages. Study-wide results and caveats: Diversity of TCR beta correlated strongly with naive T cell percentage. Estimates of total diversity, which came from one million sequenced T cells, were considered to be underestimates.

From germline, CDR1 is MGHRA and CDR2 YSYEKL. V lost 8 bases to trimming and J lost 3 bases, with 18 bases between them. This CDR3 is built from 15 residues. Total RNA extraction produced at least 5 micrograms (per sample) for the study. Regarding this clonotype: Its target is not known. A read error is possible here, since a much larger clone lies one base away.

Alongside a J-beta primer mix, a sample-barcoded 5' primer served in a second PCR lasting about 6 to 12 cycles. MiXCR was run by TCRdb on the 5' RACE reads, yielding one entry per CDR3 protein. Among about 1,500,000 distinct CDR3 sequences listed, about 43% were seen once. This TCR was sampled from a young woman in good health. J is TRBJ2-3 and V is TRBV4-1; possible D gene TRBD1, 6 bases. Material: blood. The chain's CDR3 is CASPLWTEETDTQYF. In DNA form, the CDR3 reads TGCGCCAGCCCACTTTGGACAGAGGAAACAGATACGCAGTATTTT.